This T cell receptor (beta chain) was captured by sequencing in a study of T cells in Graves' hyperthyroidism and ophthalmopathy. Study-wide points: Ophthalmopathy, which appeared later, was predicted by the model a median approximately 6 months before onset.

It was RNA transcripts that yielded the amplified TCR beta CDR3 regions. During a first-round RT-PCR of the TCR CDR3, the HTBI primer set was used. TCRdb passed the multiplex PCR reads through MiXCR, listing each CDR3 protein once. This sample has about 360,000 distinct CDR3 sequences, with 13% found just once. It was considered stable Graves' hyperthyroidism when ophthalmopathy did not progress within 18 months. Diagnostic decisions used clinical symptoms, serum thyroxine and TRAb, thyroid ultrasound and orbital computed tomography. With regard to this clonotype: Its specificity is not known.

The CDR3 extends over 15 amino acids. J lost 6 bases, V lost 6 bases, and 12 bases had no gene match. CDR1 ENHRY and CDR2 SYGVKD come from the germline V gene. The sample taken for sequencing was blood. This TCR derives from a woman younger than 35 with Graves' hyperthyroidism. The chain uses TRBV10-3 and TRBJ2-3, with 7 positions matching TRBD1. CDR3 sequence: CAISFRQGPEDTQYF. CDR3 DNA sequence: TGTGCCATCAGCTTTCGACAGGGTCCAGAGGATACGCAGTATTTT.